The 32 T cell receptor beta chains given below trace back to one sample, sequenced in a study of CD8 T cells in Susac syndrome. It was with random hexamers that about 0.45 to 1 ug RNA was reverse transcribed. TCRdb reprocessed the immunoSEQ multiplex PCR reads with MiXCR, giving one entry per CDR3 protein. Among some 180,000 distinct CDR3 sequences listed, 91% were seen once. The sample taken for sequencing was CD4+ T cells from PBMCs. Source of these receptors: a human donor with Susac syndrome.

CDR3 sequence reads: CASRRSGGSYNEQFF. The DNA of the CDR3 is TGTGCCAGCAGACGTAGCGGGGGATCCTACAATGAGCAGTTCTTC. The rearrangement joins TRBV12-3 or TRBV12-4 to TRBJ2-1; the match to TRBD2 covers 9 bases. The trim removed 6 bases at V and 1 base at J, leaving 4 bases unmatched. This CDR3 is 15 amino acids long.

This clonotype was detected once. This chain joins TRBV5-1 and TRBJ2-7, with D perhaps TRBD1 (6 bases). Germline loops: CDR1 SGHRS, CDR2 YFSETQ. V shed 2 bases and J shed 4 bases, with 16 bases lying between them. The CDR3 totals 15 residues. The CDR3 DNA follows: TGCGCCAGCAGCTTACAGGGTCCGGTATCGTACGAGCAGTACTTC. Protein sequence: CASSLQGPVSYEQYF.

Here the CDR3 reads CASGTGIAKNIQYF. The DNA for the CDR3 is TGTGCCAGCGGTACAGGCATAGCCAAAAACATTCAGTACTTC. The V and J genes are TRBV12-3 or TRBV12-4 and TRBJ2-4; a weak D match, TRBD1 (5 bases). The CDR3 contains 14 residues. V lost 8 bases and J 0 bases, leaving 11 bases between the germline ends.

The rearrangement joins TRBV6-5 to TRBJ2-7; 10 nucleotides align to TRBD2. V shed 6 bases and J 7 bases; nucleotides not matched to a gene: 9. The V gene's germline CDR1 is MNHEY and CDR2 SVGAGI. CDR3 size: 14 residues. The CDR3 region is CASSPSGRPREQYF. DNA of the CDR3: TGTGCCAGCAGCCCTAGCGGGAGACCTAGAGAGCAGTACTTC.

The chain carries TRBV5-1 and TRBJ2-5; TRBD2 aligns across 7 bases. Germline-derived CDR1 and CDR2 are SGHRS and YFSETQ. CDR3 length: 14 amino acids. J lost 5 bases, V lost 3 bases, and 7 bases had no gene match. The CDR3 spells CASSSGGSRETQYF. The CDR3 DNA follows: TGCGCCAGCAGCTCCGGGGGGTCTCGGGAGACCCAGTACTTC.

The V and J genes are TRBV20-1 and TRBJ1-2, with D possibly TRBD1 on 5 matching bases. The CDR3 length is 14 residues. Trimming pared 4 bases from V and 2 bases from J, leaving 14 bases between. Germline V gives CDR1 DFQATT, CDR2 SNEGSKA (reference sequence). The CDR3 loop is CSATDTGLNYGYTF. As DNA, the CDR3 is TGCAGTGCTACGGACACCGGACTCAACTATGGCTACACCTTC.

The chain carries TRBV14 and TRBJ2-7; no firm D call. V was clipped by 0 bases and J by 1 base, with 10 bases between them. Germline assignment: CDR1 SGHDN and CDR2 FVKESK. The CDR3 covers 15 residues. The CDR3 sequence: CASSQDLGGSYEQYF. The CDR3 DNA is TGTGCCAGCAGCCAAGATCTGGGCGGTTCCTACGAGCAGTACTTC.

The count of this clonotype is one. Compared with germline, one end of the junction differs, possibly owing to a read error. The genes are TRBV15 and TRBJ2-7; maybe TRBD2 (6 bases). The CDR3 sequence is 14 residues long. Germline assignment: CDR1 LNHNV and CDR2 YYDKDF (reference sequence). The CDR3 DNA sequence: TGTACCACCAGCAGAGATCTGGGGGGAAACGAGCAGTACTTC. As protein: CTTSRDLGGNEQYF.

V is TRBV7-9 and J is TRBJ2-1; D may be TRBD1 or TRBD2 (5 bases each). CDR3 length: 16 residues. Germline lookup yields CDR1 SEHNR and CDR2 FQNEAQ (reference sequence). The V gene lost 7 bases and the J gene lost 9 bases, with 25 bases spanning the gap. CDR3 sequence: CASIRTGLSRYGEQFF. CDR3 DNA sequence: TGTGCCAGCATCCGAACAGGACTCTCCCGCTATGGTGAGCAGTTCTTC.

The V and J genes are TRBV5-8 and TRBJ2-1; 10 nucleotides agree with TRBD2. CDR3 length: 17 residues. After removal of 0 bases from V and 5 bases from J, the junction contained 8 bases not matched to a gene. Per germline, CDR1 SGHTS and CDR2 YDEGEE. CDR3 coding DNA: TGTGCCAGCAGCTTGGAGGCGGGTAGCGGGGGGCACAATGAGCAGTTCTTC. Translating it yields CASSLEAGSGGHNEQFF.

This CDR3 is CASSPGGQGLQETQYF. The CDR3 nucleotides are TGCGCCAGCAGCCCCGGGGGACAGGGGCTTCAAGAGACCCAGTACTTC. The chain links TRBV5-1 to TRBJ2-5, with 10 bases matching TRBD1. V lost 4 bases to trimming and J lost 2 bases; unmatched junction nucleotides: 8. The length of the CDR3 is 16 residues. CDR1 is SGHRS and CDR2 is YFSETQ in the germline V gene.

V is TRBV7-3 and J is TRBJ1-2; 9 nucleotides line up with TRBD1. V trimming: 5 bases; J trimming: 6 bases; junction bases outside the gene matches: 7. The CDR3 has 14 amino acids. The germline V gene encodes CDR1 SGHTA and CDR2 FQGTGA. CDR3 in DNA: TGTGCCAGCAGCCCAGGGACAGGGTCGGATGGCTACACCTTC. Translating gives CASSPGTGSDGYTF.

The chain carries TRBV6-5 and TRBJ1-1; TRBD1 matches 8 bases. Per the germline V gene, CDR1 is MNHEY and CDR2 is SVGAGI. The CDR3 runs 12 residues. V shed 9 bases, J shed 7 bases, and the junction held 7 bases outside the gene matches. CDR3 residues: CASRFGQGEAFF. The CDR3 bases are TGTGCCAGTCGGTTCGGACAGGGTGAAGCTTTCTTT.

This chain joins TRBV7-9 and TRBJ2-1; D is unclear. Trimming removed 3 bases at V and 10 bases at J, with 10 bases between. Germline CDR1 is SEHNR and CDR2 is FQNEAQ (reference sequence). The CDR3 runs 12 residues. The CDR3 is CASSLKKSEQFF. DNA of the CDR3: TGTGCCAGCAGCTTGAAGAAGTCGGAGCAGTTCTTC. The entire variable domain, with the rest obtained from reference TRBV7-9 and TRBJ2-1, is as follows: DTGVSQNPRHKITKRGQNVTFRCDPISEHNRLYWYRQTLGQGPEFLTYFQNEAQLEKSRLLSDRFSAERPKGSFSTLEIQRTEQGDSAMYLCASSLKKSEQFFGPGTRLTVL.

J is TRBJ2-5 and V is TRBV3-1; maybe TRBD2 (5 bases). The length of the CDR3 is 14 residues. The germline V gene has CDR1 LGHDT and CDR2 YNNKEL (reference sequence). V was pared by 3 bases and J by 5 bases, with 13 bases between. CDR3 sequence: CASSHRATGETQYF. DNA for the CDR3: TGTGCCAGCAGCCACCGGGCCACGGGGGAGACCCAGTACTTC.

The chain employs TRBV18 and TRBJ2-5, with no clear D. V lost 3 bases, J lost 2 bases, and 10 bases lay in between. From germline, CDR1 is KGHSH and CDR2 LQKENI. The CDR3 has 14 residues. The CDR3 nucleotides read TGTGCCAGCTCACCCCCAGCGACGCAAGAGACCCAGTACTTC. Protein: CASSPPATQETQYF.

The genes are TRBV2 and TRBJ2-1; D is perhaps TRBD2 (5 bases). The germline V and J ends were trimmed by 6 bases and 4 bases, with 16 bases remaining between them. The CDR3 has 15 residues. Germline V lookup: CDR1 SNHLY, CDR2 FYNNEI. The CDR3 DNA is TGTGCCAGCAGAATGGAGGCCTCGATTTACAATGAGCAGTTCTTC. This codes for CASRMEASIYNEQFF. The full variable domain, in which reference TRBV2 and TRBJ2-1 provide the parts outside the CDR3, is EPEVTQTPSHQVTQMGQEVILRCVPISNHLYFYWYRQILGQKVEFLVSFYNNEISEKSEIFDDQFSVERPDGSNFTLKIRSTKLEDSAMYFCASRMEASIYNEQFFGPGTRLTVL.

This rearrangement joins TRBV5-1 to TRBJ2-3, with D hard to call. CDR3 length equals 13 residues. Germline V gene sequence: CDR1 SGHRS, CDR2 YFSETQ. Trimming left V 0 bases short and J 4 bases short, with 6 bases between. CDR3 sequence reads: CASSLGRADTQYF. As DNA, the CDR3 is TGCGCCAGCAGCTTGGGTAGGGCAGATACGCAGTATTTT.

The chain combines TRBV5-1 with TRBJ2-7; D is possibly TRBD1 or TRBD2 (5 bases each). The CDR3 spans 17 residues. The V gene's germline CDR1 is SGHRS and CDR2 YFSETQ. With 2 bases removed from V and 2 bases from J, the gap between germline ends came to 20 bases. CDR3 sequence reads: CASSLLSTGTPTYEQYF. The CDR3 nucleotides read TGCGCCAGCAGCTTACTATCCACCGGGACCCCAACCTACGAGCAGTACTTC. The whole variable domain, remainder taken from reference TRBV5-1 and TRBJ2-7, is KAGVTQTPRYLIKTRGQQVTLSCSPISGHRSVSWYQQTPGQGLQFLFEYFSETQRNKGNFPGRFSGRQFSNSRSEMNVSTLELGDSALYLCASSLLSTGTPTYEQYFGPGTRLTVT.

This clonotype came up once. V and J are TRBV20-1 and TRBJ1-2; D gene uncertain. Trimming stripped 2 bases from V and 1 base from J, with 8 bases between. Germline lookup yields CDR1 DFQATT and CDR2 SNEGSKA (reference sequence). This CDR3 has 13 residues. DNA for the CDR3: TGCAGTGCTAGACTTGGCAATAACTATGGCTACACCTTC. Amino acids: CSARLGNNYGYTF.

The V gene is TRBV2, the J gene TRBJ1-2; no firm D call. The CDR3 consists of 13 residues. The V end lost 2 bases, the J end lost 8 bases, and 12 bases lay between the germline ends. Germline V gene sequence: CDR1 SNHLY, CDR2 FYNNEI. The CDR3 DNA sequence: TGTGCCAGCAGTGAAATGGTGGCCGTCGGCTACACCTTC. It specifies CASSEMVAVGYTF.

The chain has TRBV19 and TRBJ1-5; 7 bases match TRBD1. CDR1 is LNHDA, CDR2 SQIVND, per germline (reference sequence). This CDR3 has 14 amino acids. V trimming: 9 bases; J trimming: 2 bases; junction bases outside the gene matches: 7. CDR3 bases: TGTGCCAGCAGCTTAACAGGGGGCAATCAGCCCCAGCATTTT. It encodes CASSLTGGNQPQHF.

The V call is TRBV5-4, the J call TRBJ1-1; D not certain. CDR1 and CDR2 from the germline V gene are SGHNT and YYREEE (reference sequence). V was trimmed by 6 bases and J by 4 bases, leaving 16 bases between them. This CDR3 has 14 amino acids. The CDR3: CASNSGREFTEAFF. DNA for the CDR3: TGTGCCAGCAACTCTGGTAGGGAATTCACTGAAGCTTTCTTT.

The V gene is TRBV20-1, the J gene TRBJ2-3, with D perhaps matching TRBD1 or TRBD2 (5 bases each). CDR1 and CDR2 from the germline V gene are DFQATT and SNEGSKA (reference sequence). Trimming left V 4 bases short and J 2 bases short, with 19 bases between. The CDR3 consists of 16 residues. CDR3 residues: CSAILPGRTPTDTQYF. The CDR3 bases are TGCAGTGCTATTTTACCGGGACGCACCCCCACAGATACGCAGTATTTT.

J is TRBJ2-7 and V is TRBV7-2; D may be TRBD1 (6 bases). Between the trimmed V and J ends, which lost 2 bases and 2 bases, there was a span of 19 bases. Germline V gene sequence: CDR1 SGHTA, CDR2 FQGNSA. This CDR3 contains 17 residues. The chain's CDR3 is CASSLRTTGLNTYEQYF. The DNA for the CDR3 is TGTGCCAGCAGCTTACGAACGACAGGATTAAATACCTACGAGCAGTACTTC.

DNA of the CDR3: TGCAGTGCTGGACGGAACCAAGAGACCCAGTACTTC. It translates to CSAGRNQETQYF. The chain links TRBV20-1 to TRBJ2-5, with unresolved D. V was cut by 5 bases and J by 0 bases, with 7 bases left in between. The CDR3 consists of 12 residues. The V gene's germline CDR1 is DFQATT and CDR2 SNEGSKA (reference sequence).

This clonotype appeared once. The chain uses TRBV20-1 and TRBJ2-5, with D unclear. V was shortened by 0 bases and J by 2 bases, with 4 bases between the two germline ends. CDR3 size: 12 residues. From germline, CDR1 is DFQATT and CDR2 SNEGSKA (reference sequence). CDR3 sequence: CSAREGQETQYF. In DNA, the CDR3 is TGCAGTGCTAGAGAGGGACAAGAGACCCAGTACTTC.

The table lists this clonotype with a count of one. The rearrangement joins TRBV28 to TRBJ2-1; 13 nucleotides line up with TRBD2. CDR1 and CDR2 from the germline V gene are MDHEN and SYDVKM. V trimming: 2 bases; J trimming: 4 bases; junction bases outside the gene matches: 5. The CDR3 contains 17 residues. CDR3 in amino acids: CASSLTSGRAPYNEQFF. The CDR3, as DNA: TGTGCCAGCAGTTTAACTAGCGGGAGGGCCCCTTACAATGAGCAGTTCTTC.

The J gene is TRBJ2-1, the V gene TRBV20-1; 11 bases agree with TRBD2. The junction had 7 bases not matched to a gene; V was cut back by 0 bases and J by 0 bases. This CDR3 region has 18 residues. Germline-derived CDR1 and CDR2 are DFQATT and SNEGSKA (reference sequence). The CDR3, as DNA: TGCAGTGCTAGAGACCTAGCGGGGGGCTTTAGCTCCTACAATGAGCAGTTCTTC. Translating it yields CSARDLAGGFSSYNEQFF.

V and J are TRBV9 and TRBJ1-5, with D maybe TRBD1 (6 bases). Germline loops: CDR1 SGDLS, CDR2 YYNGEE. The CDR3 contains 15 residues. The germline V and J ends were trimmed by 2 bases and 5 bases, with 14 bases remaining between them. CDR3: CASSVSGGDDQPQHF. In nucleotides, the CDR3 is TGTGCCAGCAGCGTGTCCGGGGGCGATGATCAGCCCCAGCATTTT.

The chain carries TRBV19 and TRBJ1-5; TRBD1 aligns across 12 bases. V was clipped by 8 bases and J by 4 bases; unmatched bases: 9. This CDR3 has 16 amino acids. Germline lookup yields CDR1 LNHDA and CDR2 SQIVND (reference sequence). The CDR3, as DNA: TGTGCCAGTGCCGGGACAGGGGGCTTGGTGAATCAGCCCCAGCATTTT. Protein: CASAGTGGLVNQPQHF.

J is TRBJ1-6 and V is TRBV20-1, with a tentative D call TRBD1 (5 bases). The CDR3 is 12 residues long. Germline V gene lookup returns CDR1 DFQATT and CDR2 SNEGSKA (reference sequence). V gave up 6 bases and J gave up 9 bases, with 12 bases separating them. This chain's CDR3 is CSAGRVGSPLHF. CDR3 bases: TGCAGTGCGGGACGGGTGGGTTCACCCCTCCACTTT.